This TCR beta chain was captured in a study of blood T cell repertoires in COVID-19. Germline assignment: CDR1 SGHVS and CDR2 FNYEAQ. This CDR3 comprises 16 residues. V lost 1 base to trimming and J lost 10 bases; unmatched junction nucleotides: 12. The repertoire was sequenced with immunoSEQ multiplex PCR; TCRdb's copy has only in-frame clones and lacks some. This sample has about 75,000 clones; 79% occur once, and the top ten carry 5.4%. The chain employs TRBV7-6 and TRBJ1-1, with 10 bases matching TRBD1. Sequenced sample: peripheral blood. This TCR came from a woman aged 80 or older with active or convalescent COVID-19. CDR3 sequence reads: CASSLGRDRGAEGAFF. As DNA, the CDR3 is TGTGCCAGCAGCTTAGGGAGGGACAGGGGAGCAGAGGGAGCTTTCTTT.